This T cell receptor beta chain originates from a study of T-cell memory formation after mild COVID-19 (dated by TCRdb to the early 2020s). Regarding the study in general: Most TCR sequence clusters were specific to one of the two donors. T-cell clones expanding and contracting after mild COVID-19 in a couple of donors were tracked by longitudinal TCRalpha and TCRbeta repertoire sequencing. The cohort was made up of two young adult volunteers, one female and one male, who were previously healthy. General study outcomes and caveats: Only a couple of mild cases were covered in the study, and larger cohorts including severe cases with pre-infection samples were considered necessary. Some responding clones were found in pre-infection memory, which suggests that pre-existing cross-reactive memory T cells took part in the SARS-CoV-2 response. From day 15 to 85, contracting clones showed balanced CD4/CD8 phenotypes, whereas a second wave of clones that expanded from day 15 to 37 leaned towards CD4+. Contracting CD4+ clones appeared mostly in the CM and EM memory subsets, whereas CD8+ clones were enriched in EMRA. Whether the second-wave clones peaking on day 37 were SARS-CoV-2 specific was not confirmed.

The CDR3 numbers 13 residues from cysteine through phenylalanine. CDR3 DNA is the only sequence kept; it has 39 bases, read in frame from the first base. The V and J ends are trimmed by 5 bases and 4 bases, leaving 6 bases between them. Instrument on record: Illumina NovaSeq 6000. cDNA libraries for TCRalpha and TCRbeta were prepared by 5'RACE using constant-segment primers, with sample barcodes and unique molecular identifiers added. RNA was extracted from every sample with Trizol reagent. Amplification of the libraries took two PCR steps, and the second step added a second sample barcode plus Illumina TruSeq adapters. Sequencing of the libraries was done on an Illumina NovaSeq, producing 2 x 150 bp paired-end reads. Per the authors' processing: With migec v1.2.7, reads were demultiplexed and then collapsed into UMI-guided consensus sequences. Using mixcr v2.1.11, UMI consensuses were aligned to TRA and TRB V and J templates and then assembled into clonotypes. A clonotype was counted as expanded or contracted only if both edgeR and NoisET called the change significant, with noise models trained on biological replicates. For edgeR calls, the cutoffs were a false discovery rate-adjusted p below 0.01 and a log2 fold-change threshold of 1. As an exploratory analysis of dynamics, max-normalized trajectories of the 1000 most abundant clonotypes were examined by PCA with hierarchical clustering. Each responding clone was given a CD4 or CD8 phenotype based on the CD4+ and CD8+ repertoires, which had been sequenced separately. TCRdb reprocessed the public reads (quality trimming at Q25 with fastp, clone calling with MiXCR) and kept in-frame beta chains. Under each unique CDR3 protein, matching rows form one entry showing the most common genes and DNA. Clone size and V and J calls follow TCRdb, not the original study. The sample table contains 100,000 to 150,000 distinct CDR3 sequences; only one count was recorded for 15% to 20% of them. The ten top clones hold roughly 5% of the sample.

Comments on this clonotype: Its antigen has not been determined. Base qualities are not provided; no much larger clone lies one nucleotide away.

PBMCs were isolated by Ficoll-Paque density gradient centrifugation. This clonotype was sampled from a man between 18 and 35 years old who had mild COVID-19 (a few samples of this study predate the infection). The sample titles of this study are shuffled in the database, so cell type and time point are left out; the donor was told from shared clones. The rearrangement joined TRBV12-3 or TRBV12-4 to TRBJ1-6; too little of a D gene remains to name it. The sample comprised PBMCs or a T cell subset sorted from them (not recorded which). The DNA sequence is given as TGTGCCAGCAGTCAGAGATATAATTCACCCCTCCACTTT. Translated, this gives CASSQRYNSPLHF.